One and the same sample provided the 6 T cell receptor beta chains below, sequenced in a study of early T cells in non-severe SARS-CoV-2 infection. TCRdb reprocessed the 5' RACE reads with MiXCR, giving one entry per CDR3 protein. The repertoire holds around 12,000 distinct CDR3 sequences, with around 4.8% as singletons. Source material: whole blood. These receptors were taken from an adult who was a healthcare worker with PCR-confirmed SARS-CoV-2 infection or an uninfected control (not recorded which).

This clonotype came up many times. This chain joins TRBV3-1 and TRBJ2-7; 7 bases line up with TRBD1. V shed 9 bases and J 2 bases; nucleotides not matched to a gene: 4. Germline V gene sequence: CDR1 LGHDT, CDR2 YNNKEL (reference sequence). The CDR3 extends over 12 amino acids. CDR3: CARGQRPYEQYF. The CDR3 DNA follows: TGTGCCAGGGGACAGAGACCCTACGAGCAGTACTTC.

By share, this clonotype counts as medium-sized. This sequence joins TRBV11-2 and TRBJ2-1; tentatively, D is TRBD2 (7 bases). V dropped 3 bases and J dropped 2 bases, with 17 bases sitting between them. This CDR3 is built from 17 residues. The germline gives CDR1 SGHAT, CDR2 FQNNGV. CDR3 nucleotide sequence: TGTGCCAGCAGCTTTCTTGGGGGGGCCGTAACCTACAATGAGCAGTTCTTC. Translation: CASSFLGGAVTYNEQFF.

This clonotype was counted many times. The chain is built from TRBV29-1 and TRBJ1-1, with D unclear. The CDR3 runs to 14 residues. Trimming shortened V by 7 bases and J by 4 bases, and 19 bases separated the two germline ends. Germline V gives CDR1 SQVTM, CDR2 ANQGSEA. CDR3 residues: CSAALGGLGTEAFF. The CDR3 region has the DNA TGCAGCGCCGCTCTAGGAGGATTGGGCACTGAAGCTTTCTTT.

The V and J genes are TRBV5-1 and TRBJ1-1; TRBD1 matches at 7 bases. Trimming removed 2 bases from V and 5 bases from J; junction bases left unmatched: 9. The CDR3 consists of 15 residues. Germline V gene data show CDR1 as SGHRS and CDR2 as YFSETQ. The CDR3 is CASSFDNRGGTEAFF. CDR3 nucleotide sequence: TGCGCCAGCAGCTTTGATAACAGGGGAGGGACTGAAGCTTTCTTT.

Points on this clonotype: Since a much larger clone is just one base distant, this may be a read error. V and J are TRBV25-1 and TRBJ1-6; D might be TRBD1 (6 bases). Germline CDR1 and CDR2: MGHDK and SYGVNS. Trimming removed 7 bases from V and 3 bases from J, with 13 bases in between. The CDR3 covers 15 residues. CDR3 nucleotides: TGTGCCAGCAATGGTAGACAGGACTATAATTCACCCCTCCACTTT. Protein product: CASNGRQDYNSPLHF. The full variable domain, its missing parts supplied by reference TRBV25-1 and TRBJ1-6, is EADIYQTPRYLVIGTGKKITLECSQTMGHDKMYWYQQDPGMELHLIHYSYGVNSTEKGDLSSESTVSRIRTEHFPLTLESARPSHTSQYLCASNGRQDYNSPLHFGNGTRLTVT.

This clonotype appeared many times. V and J are TRBV20-1 and TRBJ2-1; 10 bases map to TRBD2. The J segment lost 7 bases and the V segment lost 3 bases, leaving 9 bases of the junction unmatched. Germline CDR1 reads DFQATT; CDR2 reads SNEGSKA (reference sequence). CDR3 length: 15 amino acids. The CDR3 protein is CSARGALAGRNEQFF. DNA for the CDR3: TGCAGTGCTAGGGGGGCACTAGCGGGAAGGAATGAGCAGTTCTTC.